The rows below give T cell receptor beta chains drawn from one sample of a study of cytomegalovirus exposure and HLA in healthy donors. The repertoire was sequenced with immunoSEQ multiplex PCR; TCRdb's copy has only in-frame clones and lacks some. The sample has roughly 33,000 clones, and its top ten clones hold about 3.4%. The specimen was PBMCs. These receptors were taken from a woman in her forties in good health and CMV-seropositive. Each CDR3 is given with its conserved first and last residue. D genes are given only for firm matches.

len	d_gene	j_gene	v_gene	CDR3nt	CDR3aa
12	.	TRBJ1-1	TRBV29-1	TGCAGCGTTGGTCCAGCAGGGACTGAAGCTTTCTTT	CSVGPAGTEAFF
15	.	TRBJ2-1	TRBV5-1	TGCGCCAGCAGCTTGGATTTAGAGGGCTACAATGAGCAGTTCTTC	CASSLDLEGYNEQFF
14	.	TRBJ2-2	TRBV11-3	TGTGCCAGCAGCTTAGATTCTTACACCGGGGAGCTGTTTTTT	CASSLDSYTGELFF
13	TRBD1	TRBJ2-1	TRBV6-5	TGTGCCAGCACCGGACAGGGGGCCAATGAGCAGTTCTTC	CASTGQGANEQFF
14	TRBD2	TRBJ2-3	TRBV7-9	TGTGCCAGCAGCCCTCAGCGGGACACAGATACGCAGTATTTT	CASSPQRDTDTQYF
14	.	TRBJ1-4	TRBV2	.	CASILDRANEKLFF
14	TRBD2	TRBJ2-1	TRBV5-1	TGCGCCAGCAAACCGGGACTAGTGGTCAATGAGCAGTTCTTC	CASKPGLVVNEQFF
15	TRBD1	TRBJ1-6	TRBV7-9	TGTGCCAGCAGCCCCCGGGACAGTACGGATTCACCCCTCCACTTT	CASSPRDSTDSPLHF
14	.	TRBJ1-4	TRBV18	TGTGCCAGCTCACCCAGGGATGACGGTGAAAAACTGTTTTTT	CASSPRDDGEKLFF
12	.	TRBJ2-5	TRBV5-1	TGCGCCAGCAGCCTGGACGGGGAGACCCAGTACTTC	CASSLDGETQYF
17	.	TRBJ2-3	TRBV5-1	TGCGCCAGCAGCCCCGGATTAGCGGTCCACGGCACAGATACGCAGTATTTT	CASSPGLAVHGTDTQYF
15	TRBD1	TRBJ1-1	TRBV7-9	TGTGCCAGCAGCTTAAGTCATGCAGGGGGCACTGAAGCTTTCTTT	CASSLSHAGGTEAFF
11	.	TRBJ2-7	TRBV13	TGTGCCAGCAGCTTAGGAGGGGTACAGTACTTC	CASSLGGVQYF
15	TRBD1	TRBJ2-1	TRBV5-6	TGTGCCAGCAGCTCGGGGACAGGGGGACCGAATGAGCAGTTCTTC	CASSSGTGGPNEQFF
17	.	TRBJ2-1	TRBV21-1	TGTGCCAGCAGCAAACTTTGGACAGGGGGCCCCTACAATGAGCAGTTCTTC	CASSKLWTGGPYNEQFF
15	.	TRBJ2-4	TRBV15	TGTGCCACCAGCAGATTCACCGGGACTGGAAACATTCAGTACTTC	CATSRFTGTGNIQYF
15	TRBD2	TRBJ2-1	TRBV7-3	TGTGCCAGCAGCCCATATAGCGGGAGGGCCTATGAGCAGTTCTTC	CASSPYSGRAYEQFF
13	.	TRBJ2-7	TRBV18	TGTGCCAGCTCACCAGGTGAGGCCTACGAGCAGTACTTC	CASSPGEAYEQYF
15	TRBD2	TRBJ2-5	TRBV29-1	TGCAGCGTTGCGGGAGGGCCCGGGAATGACGAGACCCAGTACTTC	CSVAGGPGNDETQYF
16	.	TRBJ2-3	TRBV7-3	TGTGCCAGCAGCACAGCGGTAGGCGGGAACACAGATACGCAGTATTTT	CASSTAVGGNTDTQYF
18	TRBD2	TRBJ2-1	TRBV19	TGTGCCAGTAGTATAGCGGCGGGAGGAAGATCCTCCTACAATGAGCAGTTCTTC	CASSIAAGGRSSYNEQFF
16	.	TRBJ2-3	TRBV13	TGTGCCAGCAGCTCCGCACTAGCAAGGCCCCAAGATACGCAGTATTTT	CASSSALARPQDTQYF
12	.	TRBJ2-7	TRBV2	TGTGCCGGCAAGGGGGACCTCTACGAGCAGTACTTC	CAGKGDLYEQYF
15	TRBD1	TRBJ2-7	TRBV10-3	TGTGCCATCGGACGAGGGCCGCGAGACAGGGTCGAGCAGTACTTC	CAIGRGPRDRVEQYF
15	.	TRBJ1-1	TRBV5-1	TGCGCCAGCAGCTTGCGGGGGGGGCGGAACACTGAAGCTTTCTTT	CASSLRGGRNTEAFF
13	.	TRBJ1-2	TRBV5-6	TGTGCCAGCAGCTTGCGCGGCCCTGGTGGCTACACCTTC	CASSLRGPGGYTF
17	TRBD2	TRBJ2-7	TRBV5-1	TGCGCCAGCAAGTGGATTTCAGCGGGAGCGAGCTCCTACGAGCAGTACTTC	CASKWISAGASSYEQYF
13	.	TRBJ2-3	TRBV6-1	TGTGCCAGCAGTGAAGCGGGGGCTCGTACGCAGTATTTT	CASSEAGARTQYF
20	TRBD1	TRBJ2-6	TRBV27	TGTGCCAGCAGCCTCTTTTTGGGACAGGGGGGAAGCTCTGGGGCCAACGTCCTGACTTTC	CASSLFLGQGGSSGANVLTF
18	TRBD1	TRBJ1-3	TRBV4-2	TGTGCCAGCAGCCTGCGACAGGGCTGGGCCTCCTCTGGAAACACCATATATTTT	CASSLRQGWASSGNTIYF
14	.	TRBJ1-1	TRBV2	TGTGCCAGCATAGACGGGGGAGAGAACACTGAAGCTTTCTTT	CASIDGGENTEAFF
13	.	TRBJ1-1	TRBV11-2	TGTGCCAGCAGCTTACCATCGAACACTGAAGCTTTCTTT	CASSLPSNTEAFF
17	TRBD2	TRBJ2-1	TRBV7-2	TGTGCCAGCAGCTTTGGCGGTTGGGCTAGCGGGAACAATGAGCAGTTCTTC	CASSFGGWASGNNEQFF
12	.	TRBJ2-7	TRBV15	TGTGCCACCAGCAGGGCTGGGGGGGAGCAGTACTTC	CATSRAGGEQYF
16	TRBD1	TRBJ2-1	TRBV13	TGTGCCAGCAGCCCCGGGACAGGAGCATTCGGCGATGAGCAGTTCTTC	CASSPGTGAFGDEQFF
11	TRBD1	TRBJ2-7	TRBV30	TGTGCCTGGGGGGACAGCTACGAGCAGTACTTC	CAWGDSYEQYF
14	TRBD2	TRBJ2-7	TRBV5-6	TGTGCCAGCAGCTTGGGACTAGCGGTCGACGAGCAGTACTTC	CASSLGLAVDEQYF
15	TRBD1	TRBJ2-1	TRBV2	TGTGCCAGCAGCGGACAGGGGAAGGCCTACAATGAGCAGTTCTTC	CASSGQGKAYNEQFF
15	.	TRBJ2-7	TRBV7-8	TGTGCCAGCAGCTTGCGAGAGGGCAGCTCCTACGAGCAGTACTTC	CASSLREGSSYEQYF
17	TRBD1	TRBJ1-1	TRBV18	TGTGCCAGCTCACCAATTTATGGGACAGGGGTGAACACTGAAGCTTTCTTT	CASSPIYGTGVNTEAFF
15	TRBD1	TRBJ2-1	TRBV19	TGTGCCAGTAGTCGACAGGGGGGCTCCTACAATGAGCAGTTCTTC	CASSRQGGSYNEQFF
13	.	TRBJ1-5	TRBV28	TGTGCCAGCAGTTGGACAGCCCGGCAGCCCCAGCATTTT	CASSWTARQPQHF
15	.	TRBJ2-4	TRBV18	TGTGCCAGCTCACCAGAGAAACTAGCCAAAAACATTCAGTACTTC	CASSPEKLAKNIQYF
15	.	TRBJ1-4	TRBV27	TGTGCCAGCAGTTTATGGCCAGGAACTAATGAAAAACTGTTTTTT	CASSLWPGTNEKLFF
14	.	TRBJ2-1	TRBV6-1	TGTGCCAGCAGACCGGGACTTTCCTACAATGAGCAGTTCTTC	CASRPGLSYNEQFF
11	TRBD1	TRBJ2-7	TRBV20-1	TGCAGTGCTGGGGACAGCTACGAGCAGTACTTC	CSAGDSYEQYF
15	TRBD2	TRBJ2-7	TRBV4-1	TGCGCCAGCAGCCAAGGAAGCGGGAGTGCCTACGAGCAGTACTTC	CASSQGSGSAYEQYF
15	TRBD2	TRBJ2-3	TRBV30	TGTGCCTGGAGTGGGCCTAGCGGTCGCACAGATACGCAGTATTTT	CAWSGPSGRTDTQYF
13	.	TRBJ1-1	TRBV14	TGTGCCAGCAGCCAAGTTCAGAACACTGAAGCTTTCTTT	CASSQVQNTEAFF
13	.	TRBJ1-3	TRBV29-1	TGCAGCGTTGAAGGAGACTCTGGAAACACCATATATTTT	CSVEGDSGNTIYF
13	.	TRBJ1-2	TRBV2	TGTGCCAGCAGTGAACCAGGCCTCCTTGGCTACACCTTC	CASSEPGLLGYTF
16	TRBD2	TRBJ2-3	TRBV7-9	TGTGCCAGCAGCTTTTTTGGGACTAGCGGCCTCCGGACGCAGTATTTT	CASSFFGTSGLRTQYF
14	TRBD2	TRBJ2-7	TRBV11-1	TGTGCCAGCAGCGAGCTAGCGGGAGGTTCAAGGCAGTACTTC	CASSELAGGSRQYF
16	TRBD2	TRBJ2-7	TRBV9	TGTGCCAGCAGCGTCGGCGGGAGGGGGTCGGCCTACGAGCAGTACTTC	CASSVGGRGSAYEQYF
13	.	TRBJ1-1	TRBV30	TGTGCCTGGAGTGTACTTTTGATCACTGAAGCTTTCTTT	CAWSVLLITEAFF
13	.	TRBJ2-7	TRBV30	TGTGCCTGGAGCTTCAGTCGGGACTACGAGCAGTACTTC	CAWSFSRDYEQYF
15	TRBD1	TRBJ2-1	TRBV28	TGTGCCAGCAGGGCGGCAGGGGACAGGAACAATGAGCAGTTCTTC	CASRAAGDRNNEQFF
14	TRBD2	TRBJ2-7	TRBV6-1	TGTGCCACAGGATCCCTAGCGGGAGTCCACGAGCAGTACTTC	CATGSLAGVHEQYF